These 28 T cell receptor beta chains share one sample of origin, sequenced in a study of shared clonotypes between healthy human individuals. It was CD45RO-negative cells, positively selected for CCR7, that made up naive CD8 cells, with terminally differentiated effector memory CD45RA+ cells excluded. Produced via immunoSEQ multiplex PCR; TCRdb's table is partial and in-frame only. The sample records some 580,000 clones, 95% to 98% being singletons. Sequenced: naive CD8+ T cells sorted from blood. The receptor source for this set is a man aged 25-45 years in good health.

The chain employs TRBV9 and TRBJ2-7; weak D call: TRBD1 (6 bases). Trimming removed 3 bases from V and 2 bases from J, with 9 bases in between. Germline lookup yields CDR1 SGDLS and CDR2 YYNGEE. This CDR3 has 13 amino acids. The DNA for the CDR3 is TGTGCCAGCAGCGACCGGGACACCTACGAGCAGTACTTC. Translating gives CASSDRDTYEQYF.

The chain employs TRBV7-9 and TRBJ1-4; D gene ambiguous. This CDR3 region has 14 residues. Germline CDR1 is SEHNR and CDR2 is FQNEAQ (reference sequence). Trimming shortened V by 5 bases and J by 5 bases, and 12 bases separated the two germline ends. The CDR3 region has the DNA TGTGCCAGCAGCCGGATTCACGAGAATGAAAAACTGTTTTTT. The encoded protein is CASSRIHENEKLFF.

This chain uses TRBV29-1 with TRBJ2-5; D remains ambiguous. V lost 3 bases and J lost 2, with 10 bases in between. CDR3 size: 13 residues. The germline gives CDR1 SQVTM, CDR2 ANQGSEA. CDR3 in DNA: TGCAGCGTTGAGGGATTTGAGCAAGAGACCCAGTACTTC. Its protein is CSVEGFEQETQYF.

V is TRBV9 and J is TRBJ1-2; a possible D gene is TRBD1 (5 bases). V lost 2 bases, J lost 4 bases, and 9 bases lay in between. The CDR3 loop spans 13 amino acids. Germline V gives CDR1 SGDLS, CDR2 YYNGEE. The CDR3 here is CASSVGDGYGYTF. DNA for the CDR3: TGTGCCAGCAGCGTCGGGGACGGCTATGGCTACACCTTC.

The chain uses TRBV5-4 and TRBJ2-1, with D perhaps TRBD1 or TRBD2 (5 bases each). Germline CDR1 is SGHNT and CDR2 is YYREEE (reference sequence). Trimming pared 5 bases from V and 3 bases from J, leaving 15 bases between. CDR3 length equals 15 residues. CDR3 DNA: TGTGCCAGCAGTAGTTTTACAGGACTCTACAATGAGCAGTTCTTC. It is translated as CASSSFTGLYNEQFF.

The rearrangement uses TRBV5-6 and TRBJ2-7, with 8 bases lining up with TRBD2. Germline values: CDR1 SGHDT, CDR2 YYEEEE. V shed 3 bases and J 6 bases; nucleotides not matched to a gene: 5. This CDR3 has 13 amino acids. The CDR3: CASSSGTSSEQYF. CDR3 DNA sequence: TGTGCCAGCAGCTCCGGGACTAGTTCCGAGCAGTACTTC.

The chain uses TRBV6-6 and TRBJ1-1; D not resolved. Trimming removed 4 bases at V and 0 bases at J, with 15 bases between. Looked up from germline, CDR1 is MNHNY and CDR2 is SVGAGI (reference sequence). The CDR3 has 16 amino acids. CDR3 amino acids: CASSSLLGSMNTEAFF. The CDR3 nucleotides read TGTGCCAGCAGTTCCCTTCTCGGCAGCATGAACACTGAAGCTTTCTTT.

The chain links TRBV7-9 to TRBJ2-1, with 15 nucleotides matching TRBD2. The junction had 12 bases not matched to a gene; V was cut back by 5 bases and J by 7 bases. The CDR3 loop spans 18 amino acids. Germline CDR1 SEHNR, CDR2 FQNEAQ (reference sequence). CDR3 loop: CASSPGLAGGPPFNEQFF. The CDR3 DNA reads TGTGCCAGCAGCCCGGGACTAGCGGGAGGCCCGCCCTTTAATGAGCAGTTCTTC.

The CDR3 sequence: CAWQDRVNSYEQYF. In DNA form, the CDR3 reads TGTGCCTGGCAAGACAGGGTGAACTCCTACGAGCAGTACTTC. The chain carries TRBV30 and TRBJ2-7, with TRBD1 identical over 7 bases. V shed 5 bases and J 0 bases; nucleotides not matched to a gene: 7. Germline CDR1 is GTSNPN and CDR2 is SVGIG (reference sequence). This CDR3 is built from 14 residues. Together with reference TRBV30 and TRBJ2-7, the CDR3 gives the full variable domain: SQTIHQWPATLVQPVGSPLSLECTVEGTSNPNLYWYRQAAGRGLQLLFYSVGIGQISSEVPQNLSASRPQDRQFILSSKKLLLSDSGFYLCAWQDRVNSYEQYFGPGTRLTVT.

The rearrangement uses TRBV4-1 and TRBJ2-2; 12 bases agree with TRBD2. The CDR3 runs 16 residues. With V trimmed by 3 bases and J by 5 bases, 4 bases remained unmatched. In germline, CDR1 is MGHRA, CDR2 YSYEKL. The CDR3, as DNA: TGCGCCAGCAGCCAGACTAGCGGGAGAGCGACCGGGGAGCTGTTTTTT. It encodes CASSQTSGRATGELFF.

This clone was seen only a few times. The rearrangement joins TRBV27 to TRBJ1-1, with D possibly TRBD1 on 5 matching bases. This CDR3 has 13 residues. V shed 3 bases and J shed 1 base, with 6 bases lying between them. Germline V gene sequence: CDR1 MNHEY, CDR2 SMNVEV (reference sequence). The CDR3 nucleotides are TGTGCCAGCAGTTTCGGACAGAACACTGAAGCTTTCTTT. Translated: CASSFGQNTEAFF.

The rearrangement joins TRBV11-2 to TRBJ2-1, with 9 positions matching TRBD2. This CDR3 is 13 amino acids long. J gave up 8 bases and V 5 bases, and 4 bases lay outside the gene matches. Per the germline V gene, CDR1 is SGHAT and CDR2 is FQNNGV. CDR3 sequence: CASSTGTSYEQFF. CDR3 in DNA: TGTGCCAGCAGCACCGGGACTAGCTATGAGCAGTTCTTC.

This chain links TRBV29-1 with TRBJ2-2; 8 positions match TRBD2. Germline CDR1 is SQVTM and CDR2 is ANQGSEA. The CDR3 loop spans 13 amino acids. The junction had 7 bases not matched to a gene; V was cut back by 8 bases and J by 5 bases. The CDR3 is CSFSGRRTGELFF. CDR3 DNA: TGCAGCTTCAGCGGGAGACGGACCGGGGAGCTGTTTTTT.

CDR3 sequence reads: CASSLVARQGVPNTDTQYF. The CDR3 DNA is TGTGCCAGCAGCTTAGTCGCTAGACAGGGGGTTCCAAACACAGATACGCAGTATTTT. The rearrangement links TRBV11-2 to TRBJ2-3, with TRBD1 matching 9 bases. Trimming took 1 base from V and 2 from J; bases not matched to a gene: 13. The CDR3 covers 19 residues. Germline CDR1 and CDR2: SGHAT and FQNNGV. Variable domain in full (rest from reference TRBV11-2 and TRBJ2-3): EAGVAQSPRYKIIEKRQSVAFWCNPISGHATLYWYQQILGQGPKLLIQFQNNGVVDDSQLPKDRFSAERLKGVDSTLKIQPAKLEDSAVYLCASSLVARQGVPNTDTQYFGPGTRLTVL.

The sample holds one count of this clone. The chain is built from TRBV10-2 and TRBJ2-2; either TRBD1 or TRBD2 may fit D (5 bases each). Germline CDR1 WSHSY, CDR2 SAAADI. Trimming shortened V by 4 bases and J by 6 bases, and 24 bases separated the two germline ends. The CDR3 has 18 amino acids. CDR3 coding DNA: TGCGCCAGCAGTGTGTTCCCCCTCGAGGGACGCAAAGCCGGGGAGCTGTTTTTT. Translating it yields CASSVFPLEGRKAGELFF.

The chain carries TRBV7-9 and TRBJ2-7; 13 bases match TRBD2. The germline V gene encodes CDR1 SEHNR and CDR2 FQNEAQ (reference sequence). Losses at the gene ends were 5 bases for V and 0 bases for J; bases not matched to a gene: 4. The CDR3 totals 16 residues. This CDR3 is CASSLGLAGASYEQYF. The CDR3 DNA sequence: TGTGCCAGCAGCCTAGGACTAGCGGGGGCCTCCTACGAGCAGTACTTC.

CDR3 coding DNA: TGCAGCGTTGAAGGTGTCCGATATCAAGAGACCCAGTACTTC. This translates into CSVEGVRYQETQYF. The chain is built from TRBV29-1 and TRBJ2-5; D remains ambiguous. The V and J ends lost 1 base and 2 bases respectively, with 11 bases between them. This CDR3 comprises 14 residues. From germline, CDR1 is SQVTM and CDR2 ANQGSEA.

For this clone: Different DNA sequences within this sample yield the same CDR3. The V and J genes are TRBV7-9 and TRBJ2-7, with no clear D. The germline V gene has CDR1 SEHNR and CDR2 FQNEAQ (reference sequence). The CDR3 runs 12 residues. Trimming stripped 1 base from V and 4 bases from J, with 5 bases between. The CDR3 here is CASSLVLYEQYF. CDR3 nucleotide sequence: TGTGCCAGCAGCTTAGTGTTGTACGAGCAGTACTTC.

This chain connects TRBV7-2 to TRBJ2-7, with 9 nucleotides matching TRBD2. The CDR3 loop spans 16 amino acids. The germline V gene encodes CDR1 SGHTA and CDR2 FQGNSA. V gave up 0 bases and J gave up 0 bases; unmatched junction bases: 3. This CDR3 is CASSLALSGSSYEQYF. DNA of the CDR3: TGTGCCAGCAGCTTAGCGCTTAGCGGGAGCTCCTACGAGCAGTACTTC.

The J gene is TRBJ1-5, the V gene TRBV6-5; tentative D call: TRBD1 (6 bases). The CDR3 is 13 amino acids. Trimming cost V 5 bases and J 6 bases, with 11 bases left between them. The V gene's germline CDR1 is MNHEY and CDR2 SVGAGI. For the CDR3, the DNA is TGTGCCAGCAGTACAGGGCTGGGTCAGCCCCAGCATTTT. This codes for CASSTGLGQPQHF.

As regards this clone: The same CDR3 is also encoded by other DNA sequences in this sample. The chain is built from TRBV27 and TRBJ1-1; D gene unclear. Trimming stripped 3 bases from V and 0 bases from J, with 5 bases between. Germline values: CDR1 MNHEY, CDR2 SMNVEV (reference sequence). This CDR3 region has 13 residues. CDR3 region: CASSFSVNTEAFF. The DNA for the CDR3 is TGTGCCAGCAGTTTCTCGGTGAACACTGAAGCTTTCTTT.

Here the CDR3 DNA reads TGTGCCAGCAGCTCCCCGGGGGCTGGAAACACCATATATTTT. It is translated as CASSSPGAGNTIYF. The rearrangement joins TRBV7-9 to TRBJ1-3; weak D call: TRBD1 (5 bases). Germline CDR1 and CDR2: SEHNR and FQNEAQ (reference sequence). V lost 4 bases to trimming and J lost 2 bases, with 9 bases between them. The CDR3 is made up of 14 amino acids.

The chain links TRBV28 to TRBJ2-7, with 7 bases fitting TRBD2. V shed 4 bases and J 0 bases; nucleotides not matched to a gene: 18. This CDR3 is built from 19 residues. Germline V gene data show CDR1 as MDHEN and CDR2 as SYDVKM. The DNA of the CDR3 is TGTGCCAGCAGTTCAACCACCACTAGCGCGTCTGTGTTCTCCTACGAGCAGTACTTC. Protein: CASSSTTTSASVFSYEQYF.

The chain carries TRBV7-9 and TRBJ2-5, with a tentative D call TRBD2 (6 bases). This CDR3 contains 15 residues. Trimming removed 1 base from V and 1 base from J, with 10 bases in between. Germline CDR1 and CDR2: SEHNR and FQNEAQ (reference sequence). The CDR3 loop reads CASSLVRGFQETQYF. CDR3 in DNA: TGTGCCAGCAGCTTAGTGCGGGGTTTCCAAGAGACCCAGTACTTC.

The J gene is TRBJ1-4, the V gene TRBV5-1; D not certain. This CDR3 contains 16 residues. Germline V gives CDR1 SGHRS, CDR2 YFSETQ. V was clipped by 0 bases and J by 5 bases, with 14 bases between them. CDR3 sequence reads: CASSLVLNGGNEKLFF. CDR3 coding DNA: TGCGCCAGCAGCTTGGTACTTAACGGCGGAAATGAAAAACTGTTTTTT. Full variable domain (remainder filled in from reference TRBV5-1 and TRBJ1-4): KAGVTQTPRYLIKTRGQQVTLSCSPISGHRSVSWYQQTPGQGLQFLFEYFSETQRNKGNFPGRFSGRQFSNSRSEMNVSTLELGDSALYLCASSLVLNGGNEKLFFGSGTQLSVL.

The table lists this clone with a count of one. The chain couples TRBV6-5 to TRBJ2-1; 10 bases align to TRBD2. Losses at the gene ends were 5 bases for V and 5 bases for J; bases not matched to a gene: 6. The germline V gene encodes CDR1 MNHEY and CDR2 SVGAGI. The length of the CDR3 is 15 residues. CDR3 sequence reads: CASSLLAGADNEQFF. In DNA, the CDR3 is TGTGCCAGCAGTCTTCTAGCGGGAGCAGACAATGAGCAGTTCTTC.

The chain is built from TRBV6-5 and TRBJ2-1; no reliable D call. V lost 0 bases, J lost 6 bases, and 9 bases lay in between. CDR1 and CDR2 from the germline V gene are MNHEY and SVGAGI. This CDR3 spans 14 amino acids. The CDR3 nucleotides read TGTGCCAGCAGTTACTCCGCAGGCACCAATGAGCAGTTCTTC. It encodes CASSYSAGTNEQFF.

This clone was observed a single time. The CDR3 sequence is CATSRDPLLTDLGDTQYF. CDR3 nucleotides: TGTGCCACCAGCAGAGATCCCCTCCTGACAGATCTGGGAGATACGCAGTATTTT. The genes are TRBV15 and TRBJ2-3, with D maybe TRBD1 (5 bases). The germline CDR1 and CDR2 sequences are LNHNV and YYDKDF (reference sequence). The CDR3 consists of 18 residues. V lost 0 bases and J 5 bases, leaving 21 bases between the germline ends.